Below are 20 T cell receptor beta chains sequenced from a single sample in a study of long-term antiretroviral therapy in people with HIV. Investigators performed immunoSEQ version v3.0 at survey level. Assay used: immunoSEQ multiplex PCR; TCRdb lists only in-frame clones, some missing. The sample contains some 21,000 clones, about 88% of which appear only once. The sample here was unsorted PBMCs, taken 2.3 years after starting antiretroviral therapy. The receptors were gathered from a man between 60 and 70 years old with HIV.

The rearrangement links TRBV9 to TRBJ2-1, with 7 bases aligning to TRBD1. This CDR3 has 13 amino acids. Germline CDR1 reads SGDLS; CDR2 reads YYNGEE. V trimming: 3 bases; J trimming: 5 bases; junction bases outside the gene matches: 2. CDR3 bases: TGTGCCAGCAGCGAGGGACAGCACAATGAGCAGTTCTTC. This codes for CASSEGQHNEQFF. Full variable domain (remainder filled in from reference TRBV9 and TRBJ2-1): DSGVTQTPKHLITATGQRVTLRCSPRSGDLSVYWYQQSLDQGLQFLIQYYNGEERAKGNILERFSAQQFPDLHSELNLSSLELGDSALYFCASSEGQHNEQFFGPGTRLTVL.

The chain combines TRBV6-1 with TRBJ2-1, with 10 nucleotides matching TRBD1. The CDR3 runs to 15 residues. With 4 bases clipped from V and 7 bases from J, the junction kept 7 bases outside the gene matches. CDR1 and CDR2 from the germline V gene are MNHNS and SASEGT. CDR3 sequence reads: CASSADRGAVNEQFF. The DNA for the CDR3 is TGTGCCAGCAGTGCGGACAGGGGGGCGGTGAATGAGCAGTTCTTC.

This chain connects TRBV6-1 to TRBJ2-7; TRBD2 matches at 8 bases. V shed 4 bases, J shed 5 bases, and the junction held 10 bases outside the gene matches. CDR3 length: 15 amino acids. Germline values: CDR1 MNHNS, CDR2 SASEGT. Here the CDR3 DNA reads TGTGCCAGCAGTGGCAGGACTAGCAGAACGCACGAGCAGTACTTC. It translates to CASSGRTSRTHEQYF.

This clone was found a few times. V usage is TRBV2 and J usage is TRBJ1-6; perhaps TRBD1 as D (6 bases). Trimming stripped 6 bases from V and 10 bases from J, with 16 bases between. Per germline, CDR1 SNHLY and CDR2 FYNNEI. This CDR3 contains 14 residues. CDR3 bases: TGTGCCAGCAGGCAAATCAGGGACACCTCACCCCTCCACTTT. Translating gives CASRQIRDTSPLHF.

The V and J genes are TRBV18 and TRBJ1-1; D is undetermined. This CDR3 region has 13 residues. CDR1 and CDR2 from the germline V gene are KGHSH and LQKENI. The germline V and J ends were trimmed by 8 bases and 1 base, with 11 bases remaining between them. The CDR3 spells CASGPWRNTEAFF. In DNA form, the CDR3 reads TGTGCCAGCGGGCCCTGGAGGAACACTGAAGCTTTCTTT.

In DNA form, the CDR3 reads TGTGCCAGCGCCTCAACCCATCCCGAGACCCAGTACTTC. It yields the protein CASASTHPETQYF. The chain uses TRBV7-3 and TRBJ2-5; D is unclear. This CDR3 region has 13 residues. Per the germline V gene, CDR1 is SGHTA and CDR2 is FQGTGA. The V end lost 8 bases, the J end lost 5 bases, and 15 bases lay between the germline ends.

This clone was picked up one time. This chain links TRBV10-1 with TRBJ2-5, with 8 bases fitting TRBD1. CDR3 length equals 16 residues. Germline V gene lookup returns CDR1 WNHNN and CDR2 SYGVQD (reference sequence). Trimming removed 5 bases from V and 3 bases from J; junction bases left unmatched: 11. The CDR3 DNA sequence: TGCGCCAGCAGTCCCGGCGGACAGGGCCCCGAAGAGACCCAGTACTTC. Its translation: CASSPGGQGPEETQYF.

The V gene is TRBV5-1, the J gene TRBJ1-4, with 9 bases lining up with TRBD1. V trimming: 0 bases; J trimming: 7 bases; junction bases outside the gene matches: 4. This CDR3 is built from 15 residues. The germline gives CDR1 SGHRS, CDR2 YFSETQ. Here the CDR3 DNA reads TGCGCCAGCAGCTTGGATGGGACAGGGACTGAAAAACTGTTTTTT. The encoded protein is CASSLDGTGTEKLFF.

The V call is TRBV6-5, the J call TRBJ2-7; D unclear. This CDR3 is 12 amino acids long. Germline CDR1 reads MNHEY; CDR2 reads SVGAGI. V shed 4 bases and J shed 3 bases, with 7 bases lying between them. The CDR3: CASSSTGYEQYF. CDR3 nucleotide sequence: TGTGCCAGCAGTTCTACCGGCTACGAGCAGTACTTC.

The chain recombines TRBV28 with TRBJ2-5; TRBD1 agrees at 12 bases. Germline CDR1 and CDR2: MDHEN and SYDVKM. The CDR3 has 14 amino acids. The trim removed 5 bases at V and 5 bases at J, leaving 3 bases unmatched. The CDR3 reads CASSTGQGAETQYF. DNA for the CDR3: TGTGCCAGCAGTACGGGACAGGGGGCTGAGACCCAGTACTTC.

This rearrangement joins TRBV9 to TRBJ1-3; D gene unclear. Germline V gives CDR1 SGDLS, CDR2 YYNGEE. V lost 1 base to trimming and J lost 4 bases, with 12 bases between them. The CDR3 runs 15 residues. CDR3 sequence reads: CASSVSPSPGNTIYF. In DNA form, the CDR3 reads TGTGCCAGCAGCGTAAGCCCCTCGCCGGGAAACACCATATATTTT.

The CDR3 DNA reads as TGTGCCAGCCCCCCAAACGACAGGGATAAGAATGAGCAGTTCTTC. It translates to CASPPNDRDKNEQFF. The genes are TRBV7-2 and TRBJ2-1, with TRBD1 matching 7 bases. Unmatched junction bases numbered 14, after V lost 8 bases and J lost 7 bases. This CDR3 has 15 amino acids. Germline-derived CDR1 and CDR2 are SGHTA and FQGNSA.

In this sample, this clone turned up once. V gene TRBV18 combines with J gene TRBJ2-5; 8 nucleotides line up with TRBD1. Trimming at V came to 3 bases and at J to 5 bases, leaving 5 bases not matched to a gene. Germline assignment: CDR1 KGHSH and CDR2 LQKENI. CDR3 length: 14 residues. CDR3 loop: CASSPETGVETQYF. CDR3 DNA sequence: TGTGCCAGCTCACCTGAGACAGGGGTGGAGACCCAGTACTTC.

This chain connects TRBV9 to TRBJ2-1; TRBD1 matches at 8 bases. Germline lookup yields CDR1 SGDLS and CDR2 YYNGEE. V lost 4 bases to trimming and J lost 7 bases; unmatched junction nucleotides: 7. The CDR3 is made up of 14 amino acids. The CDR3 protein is CASSPGQGVNEQFF. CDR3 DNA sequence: TGTGCCAGCAGCCCTGGACAGGGAGTAAATGAGCAGTTCTTC.

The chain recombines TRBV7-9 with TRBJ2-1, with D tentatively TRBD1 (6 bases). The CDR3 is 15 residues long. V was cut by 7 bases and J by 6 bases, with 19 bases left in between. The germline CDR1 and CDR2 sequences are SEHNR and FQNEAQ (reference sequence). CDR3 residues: CASMSVGAGGNEQFF. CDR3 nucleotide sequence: TGTGCCAGCATGTCTGTGGGGGCAGGCGGCAATGAGCAGTTCTTC.

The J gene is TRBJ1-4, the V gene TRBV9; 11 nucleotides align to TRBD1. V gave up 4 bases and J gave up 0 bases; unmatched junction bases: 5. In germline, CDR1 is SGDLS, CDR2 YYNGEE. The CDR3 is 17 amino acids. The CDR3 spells CASSPWTGGSTNEKLFF. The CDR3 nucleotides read TGTGCCAGCAGCCCTTGGACAGGGGGCTCAACTAATGAAAAACTGTTTTTT. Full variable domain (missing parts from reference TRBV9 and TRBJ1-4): DSGVTQTPKHLITATGQRVTLRCSPRSGDLSVYWYQQSLDQGLQFLIQYYNGEERAKGNILERFSAQQFPDLHSELNLSSLELGDSALYFCASSPWTGGSTNEKLFFGSGTQLSVL.

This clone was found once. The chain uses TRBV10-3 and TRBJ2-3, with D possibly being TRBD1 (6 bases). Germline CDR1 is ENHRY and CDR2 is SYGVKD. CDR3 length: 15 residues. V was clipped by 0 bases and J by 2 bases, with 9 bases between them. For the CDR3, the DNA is TGTGCCATCAGTGAGTCGGGGACACACACAGATACGCAGTATTTT. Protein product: CAISESGTHTDTQYF.

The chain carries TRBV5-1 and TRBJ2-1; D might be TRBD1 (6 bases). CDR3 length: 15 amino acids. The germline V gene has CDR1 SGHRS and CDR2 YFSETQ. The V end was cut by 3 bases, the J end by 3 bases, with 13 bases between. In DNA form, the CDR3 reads TGCGCCAGCAGCTCGGACAGCGCCGACTACAATGAGCAGTTCTTC. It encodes CASSSDSADYNEQFF.

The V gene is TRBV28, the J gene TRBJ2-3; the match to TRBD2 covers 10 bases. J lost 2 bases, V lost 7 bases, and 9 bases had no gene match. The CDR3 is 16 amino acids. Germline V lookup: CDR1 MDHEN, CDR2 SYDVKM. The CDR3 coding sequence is TGTGCCAGCAAATTAGGACTAGCGGAGACCACAGATACGCAGTATTTT. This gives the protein CASKLGLAETTDTQYF.

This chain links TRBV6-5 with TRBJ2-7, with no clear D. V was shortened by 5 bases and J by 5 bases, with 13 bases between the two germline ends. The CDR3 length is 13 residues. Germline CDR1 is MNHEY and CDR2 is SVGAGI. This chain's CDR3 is CASSPDGPNEQYF. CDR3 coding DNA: TGTGCCAGCAGTCCGGACGGGCCCAACGAGCAGTACTTC.